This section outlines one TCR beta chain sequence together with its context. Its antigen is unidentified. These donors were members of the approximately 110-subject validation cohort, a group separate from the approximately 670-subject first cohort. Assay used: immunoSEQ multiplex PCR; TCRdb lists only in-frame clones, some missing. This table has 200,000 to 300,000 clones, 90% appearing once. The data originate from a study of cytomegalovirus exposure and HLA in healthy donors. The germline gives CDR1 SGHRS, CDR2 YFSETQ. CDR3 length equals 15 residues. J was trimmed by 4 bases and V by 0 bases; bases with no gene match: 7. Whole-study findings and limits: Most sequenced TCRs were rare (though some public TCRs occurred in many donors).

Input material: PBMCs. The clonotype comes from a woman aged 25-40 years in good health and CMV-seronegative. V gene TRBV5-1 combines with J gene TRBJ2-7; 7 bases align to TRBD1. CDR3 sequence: CASSLEPGQLYEQYF. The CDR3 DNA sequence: TGCGCCAGCAGCTTGGAACCGGGACAGTTGTACGAGCAGTACTTC.